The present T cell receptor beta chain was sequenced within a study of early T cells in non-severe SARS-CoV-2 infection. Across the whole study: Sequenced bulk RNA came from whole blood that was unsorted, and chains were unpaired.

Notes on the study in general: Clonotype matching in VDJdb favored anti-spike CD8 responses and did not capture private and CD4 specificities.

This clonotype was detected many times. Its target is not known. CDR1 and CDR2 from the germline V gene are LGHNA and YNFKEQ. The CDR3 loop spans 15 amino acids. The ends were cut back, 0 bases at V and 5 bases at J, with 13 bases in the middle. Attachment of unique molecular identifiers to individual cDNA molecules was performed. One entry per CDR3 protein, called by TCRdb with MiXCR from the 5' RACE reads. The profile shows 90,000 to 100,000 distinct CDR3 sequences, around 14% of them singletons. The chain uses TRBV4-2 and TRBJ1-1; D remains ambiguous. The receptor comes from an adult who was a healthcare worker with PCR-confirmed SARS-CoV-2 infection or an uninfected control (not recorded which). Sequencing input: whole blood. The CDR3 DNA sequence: TGTGCCAGCAGCCAAGATAAGGGAGGGTGGACTGAAGCTTTCTTT. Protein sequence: CASSQDKGGWTEAFF.